This TCR beta chain was obtained from a study of sequential checkpoint blockade in melanoma. Treatment denoted: randomized to nivolumab then ipilimumab (arm A) or the reverse (arm B). Germline V CDR1 and CDR2: LNHDA, SQIVND (reference sequence). V was clipped by 6 bases and J by 4 bases, with 16 bases between them. CDR3 size: 14 residues. Libraries were prepared by immunoSEQ multiplex PCR; TCRdb keeps only in-frame clonotypes and omits some of them. The data contain fewer than 40,000 clones, 88% of them seen just once; the ten biggest clones take up around 12%. This specimen consisted of CD8+ T cells sorted from blood (inferred from file names), obtained from a patient given nivolumab and ipilimumab in sequence. This TCR came from a human donor with melanoma. The chain links TRBV19 to TRBJ2-7; a weak D match, TRBD1 (6 bases). CDR3 nucleotide sequence: TGTGCCAGTAGCAGGGGACAACAGATTTACGAGCAGTACTTC. Translated: CASSRGQQIYEQYF.